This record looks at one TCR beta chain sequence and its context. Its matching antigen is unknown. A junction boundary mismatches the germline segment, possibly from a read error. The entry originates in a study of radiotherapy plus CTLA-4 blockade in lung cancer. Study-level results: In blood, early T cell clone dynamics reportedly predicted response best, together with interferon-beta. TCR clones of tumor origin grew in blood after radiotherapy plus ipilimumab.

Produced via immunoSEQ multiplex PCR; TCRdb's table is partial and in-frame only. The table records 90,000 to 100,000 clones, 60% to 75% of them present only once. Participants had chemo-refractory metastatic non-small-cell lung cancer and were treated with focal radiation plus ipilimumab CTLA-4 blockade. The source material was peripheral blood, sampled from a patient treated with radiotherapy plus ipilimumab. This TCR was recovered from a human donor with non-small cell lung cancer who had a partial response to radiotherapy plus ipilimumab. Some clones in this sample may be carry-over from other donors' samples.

CDR3 in amino acids: CASSQDLSLGLHLSGSTIYF. The CDR3 DNA sequence: TGCGCCAGCAGCCAAGATCTGAGCTTGGGACTGCACTTGAGTGGAAGCACCATATATTTT. The V and J genes are TRBV4-3 and TRBJ1-3, with D maybe TRBD1 (5 bases). The CDR3 loop spans 20 amino acids. CDR1 and CDR2 from the germline V gene are LGHNA and YSLEER.